This is a list of T cell receptor beta chains from one sample in a study of cytomegalovirus exposure and HLA in healthy donors. Assay used: immunoSEQ multiplex PCR; TCRdb lists only in-frame clones, some missing. The repertoire holds some 160,000 clones, with roughly 76% as singletons. Sample: PBMCs. The receptor source for this set is a male donor in good health and CMV-seronegative. CDR3s include the opening cysteine and the closing phenylalanine or tryptophan. D genes are given only for firm matches. Clone size appears in some rows only: once, few, many, or a class for an expanded clone.

v_gene	abundance	d_gene	j_gene	CDR3nt	CDR3aa
TRBV30	-	-	TRBJ1-2	TGTGCCTGGAGTGTACTCGGGGTTAACTATGGCTACACCTTC	CAWSVLGVNYGYTF
TRBV19	-	-	TRBJ2-3	TGTGCCAGTAGCCGGGGGACTGGCACAGATACGCAGTATTTT	CASSRGTGTDTQYF
TRBV14	-	TRBD2	TRBJ2-7	TGTGCCAGCAGTCGGCGGGAGTCGACTTTCTACGAGCAGTACTTC	CASSRRESTFYEQYF
TRBV4-3	-	TRBD2	TRBJ2-3	TGCGCCAGCAGCCAAGCCCCAGCGGCGGGGGGCACAGATACGCAGTATTTT	CASSQAPAAGGTDTQYF
TRBV11-2	-	TRBD1	TRBJ1-1	TGTGCCAGCAGCCACCGACAGGGGGCATTCACTGAAGCTTTCTTT	CASSHRQGAFTEAFF
TRBV6-1	few	-	TRBJ2-7	TGTGCCAGCAGTCGCGCTCTTGCGGTAGAGGAGCAGTACTTC	CASSRALAVEEQYF
TRBV7-9	-	-	TRBJ1-1	TGTGCCAGCAGCTCCCCCGCAGGGGCTACTGAAGCTTTCTTT	CASSSPAGATEAFF
TRBV10-2	-	-	TRBJ2-7	TGCGCCAGCAGTAAGGGGCCGGACTACGAGCAGTACTTC	CASSKGPDYEQYF
TRBV6-5	-	TRBD2	TRBJ2-5	TGTGCCAGCAGTTACTTGCGGGGGGGCATAGAGACCCAGTACTTC	CASSYLRGGIETQYF
TRBV5-4	-	TRBD1	TRBJ1-3	TGTGCCAGCAGCTCTACGGGACAGGGAAACACCATATATTTT	CASSSTGQGNTIYF
TRBV4-1	-	TRBD1	TRBJ1-2	TGCGCCAGCAGCTCGCCGGGACAGGGTGTTCTACGGGGCTACACCTTC	CASSSPGQGVLRGYTF
TRBV6-1	-	TRBD1	TRBJ2-7	TGTGCCAGCAGTCAACAGGGGACGGACTCCTACGAGCAGTACTTC	CASSQQGTDSYEQYF
TRBV5-8	-	-	TRBJ1-5	TGTGCCAGCAGCTTGGGTACCTACAGCTATAGCAATCAGCCCCAGCATTTT	CASSLGTYSYSNQPQHF
TRBV19	-	TRBD2	TRBJ2-3	TGTGCCAGTAGCCACCTTAGCGGGGCCGTGGGAGATACGCAGTATTTT	CASSHLSGAVGDTQYF
TRBV2	-	TRBD1	TRBJ1-2	TGTGCCAGCACCGCGATTTACAGGGGGGCTAACTATGGCTACACCTTC	CASTAIYRGANYGYTF
TRBV7-2	few	-	TRBJ1-6	TGTGCCAGCAGCTTAGACGGGTATAATTCACCCCTCCACTTT	CASSLDGYNSPLHF
TRBV10-1	-	TRBD1	TRBJ2-3	TGCGCCAGCAGTCCATTTGCAGGGGGCGAGGGCACAGATACGCAGTATTTT	CASSPFAGGEGTDTQYF
TRBV11-2	-	-	TRBJ1-4	TGTGCCAGCAGCTTAGATGGAGGGGTGGCTGAAAAACTGTTTTTT	CASSLDGGVAEKLFF
TRBV5-1	-	TRBD2	TRBJ2-1	TGCGCCAGCAGCCCTATCGGACTAGGTTTCTACAATGAGCAGTTCTTC	CASSPIGLGFYNEQFF
TRBV4-2	-	TRBD1	TRBJ1-6	TGTGCCAGCAGCCCGGGACAGGGGGGGTCACCCCTCCACTTT	CASSPGQGGSPLHF
TRBV5-6	-	TRBD1	TRBJ1-1	TGTGCCAGCAGCCGCCGGGACAGGAACACTGAAGCTTTCTTT	CASSRRDRNTEAFF
TRBV5-7	-	-	TRBJ2-7	TGTGCCAGCAGCTTCACGCCCCCCAGGGTACCCTCCGAGCAGTACTTC	CASSFTPPRVPSEQYF
TRBV6-5	-	-	TRBJ2-7	TGTGCCAGCAGTTTATACCCGCCGGGGTCCTACGAGCAGTACTTC	CASSLYPPGSYEQYF
TRBV5-1	-	-	TRBJ1-2	TGCGCCAGCAGCTCTACAGACACGGCCGATGGCTACACCTTC	CASSSTDTADGYTF
TRBV19	-	-	TRBJ2-7	TGTGCCAGTAGTATAGGTCGGACTAACTACGAGCAGTACTTC	CASSIGRTNYEQYF
TRBV27	-	-	TRBJ1-3	TGTGCCAGCAGTTTAGGTCCAGGGGCCTACTCTGGAAACACCATATATTTT	CASSLGPGAYSGNTIYF
TRBV6-5	-	-	TRBJ2-1	TGTGCCAGCAGTTACTCATCTAGCCGGAATGAGCAGTTCTTC	CASSYSSSRNEQFF
TRBV5-1	-	-	TRBJ2-5	TGCGCCAGCAGCCCGGACCAAGAGACCCAGTACTTC	CASSPDQETQYF
TRBV5-1	-	-	TRBJ2-1	TGCGCCAGCAGCTTTTCGGGGGTCAATTACAATGAGCAGTTCTTC	CASSFSGVNYNEQFF
TRBV2	-	-	TRBJ1-6	TGTGCCAGCAGTGAGAGGGTCAATTCACCCCTCCACTTT	CASSERVNSPLHF
TRBV2	once	TRBD1	TRBJ1-4	TGTGCCAGCAGGACCGACAGGGGGGTTGAAAAACTGTTTTTT	CASRTDRGVEKLFF
TRBV10-3	-	TRBD1	TRBJ2-5	TGTGCCATCACCCGGGACAGGGGGCTGGGAGAGACCCAGTACTTC	CAITRDRGLGETQYF
TRBV9	once	-	TRBJ2-2	TGTGCCAGCAGCGCACGGACTTTTAACACCGGGGAGCTGTTTTTT	CASSARTFNTGELFF
TRBV15	-	-	TRBJ1-5	TGTGCCACCAGCAGCGGGACCGCGGGGCAGCCCCAGCATTTT	CATSSGTAGQPQHF
TRBV18	-	TRBD1	TRBJ2-2	TGTGCCAGCTCACCACGACAGGGGCTGAACACCGGGGAGCTGTTTTTT	CASSPRQGLNTGELFF
TRBV11-2	-	TRBD2	TRBJ2-7	TGTGCCAGCAGCTTAGTTACTAGCGGGGGGGCCTCTGTGCAGTACTTC	CASSLVTSGGASVQYF
TRBV5-4	-	-	TRBJ2-1	TGTGCCAGCAGCTTGCGTGCTAGGGCGCAGGGTGAGCAGTTCTTC	CASSLRARAQGEQFF
TRBV7-6	-	TRBD1	TRBJ1-6	TGTGCCAGCAGCCCAGGGACAGCCCAGAATTCACCCCTCCACTTT	CASSPGTAQNSPLHF
TRBV5-5	once	TRBD1	TRBJ1-2	TGTGCCAGCAGCTCGATACCGGGACAGGGGAAGGTTGGCTACACCTTC	CASSSIPGQGKVGYTF
TRBV4-3	-	TRBD1	TRBJ2-7	TGCGCCAGCAGCCAAGTAACAGGGGGCTACGAGCAGTACTTC	CASSQVTGGYEQYF
TRBV2	-	-	TRBJ2-7	TGTGCCAGCAGCGACAGTCGGCTCGAGCAGTACTTC	CASSDSRLEQYF
TRBV10-3	-	-	TRBJ1-6	TGTGCCGTCCGGAGTGGAATGGATTCACCCCTCCACTTT	CAVRSGMDSPLHF
TRBV7-8	-	-	TRBJ1-1	TGTGCCAGCACAAACAGGGAGAACACTGAAGCTTTCTTT	CASTNRENTEAFF
TRBV10-3	few	-	TRBJ1-6	TGTGCCACAGGCGACGGGGTGCCACCCCTCCACTTT	CATGDGVPPLHF
TRBV7-9	-	TRBD2	TRBJ2-7	TGTTCCAGCAGCTTAATTAGCGGGGGGGCGTACGAGCAGTACTTC	CSSSLISGGAYEQYF
TRBV10-1	-	-	TRBJ2-6	TGCGCCAGCAGTGAGTCCGGGAGCTCTGGGGCCAACGGCCTGACTTTC	CASSESGSSGANGLTF
TRBV5-6	few	TRBD1	TRBJ1-6	TGTGCCAGCAGCCCGGGACAGGGCCTTCTACCCCTCCACTTT	CASSPGQGLLPLHF
TRBV6-1	-	-	TRBJ1-2	TGTGCCAACCAGGGGACCCAGGGTGGCTACACCTTC	CANQGTQGGYTF
TRBV6-1	-	TRBD1	TRBJ1-2	TGTGCCAGCAGTGAGACAGGGCGGTATGGCTACACCTTC	CASSETGRYGYTF
TRBV9	-	-	TRBJ2-1	TGTGCCAGCAGCGTACGTGGTAGCGGACCGAGCTCCTACAATGAGCAGTTCTTC	CASSVRGSGPSSYNEQFF
TRBV5-1	-	-	TRBJ2-2	TGCGCCAGCAGCACAAAGGGGCAGGGTACCGGGGAGCTGTTTTTT	CASSTKGQGTGELFF
TRBV10-3	once	-	TRBJ1-2	TGTGCCACCCTACCCCAGGGGACTAACTATGGCTACACCTTC	CATLPQGTNYGYTF
TRBV5-1	-	TRBD1	TRBJ2-2	TGCGCCAGCAGCTTGGCCGAACAGGGGTACACCGGGGAGCTGTTTTTT	CASSLAEQGYTGELFF
TRBV30	-	-	TRBJ1-2	TGTGCCTGGAGCGCAACGACAGATTATGGCTACACCTTC	CAWSATTDYGYTF
TRBV6-1	-	TRBD2	TRBJ2-3	TGTGCCAGCAGTCAAGCAAAGGGGCGGGGGGGTGGAGATACGCAGTATTTT	CASSQAKGRGGGDTQYF
TRBV5-1	-	TRBD1	TRBJ2-4	TGCGCCAGCGGAACAGGGGGCATGTCAAACATTCAGTACTTC	CASGTGGMSNIQYF
TRBV5-4	-	-	TRBJ2-5	TGTGCCAGCAGCTTGGGAGGGAGGTGGGAGACCCAGTACTTC	CASSLGGRWETQYF
TRBV5-1	-	-	TRBJ1-1	TGCGCCAGCAGCCTTCTCTCAGAGGGTGAAGCTTTCTTT	CASSLLSEGEAFF